Sequencing of this T cell receptor (beta chain) was carried out in a study of blood T cells in healthy people across ages. Broader study findings: Diversity of TCR beta correlated strongly with naive T cell percentage.

This clonotype was seen a handful of times. Its antigen remains unknown. Primers used in a second PCR of roughly 7 to 12 cycles were a sample-barcoded 5' primer and a J-beta primer mix. Each CDR3 protein is one row after TCRdb ran MiXCR on the 5' RACE reads. The profile covers around 1,000,000 distinct CDR3 sequences, with approximately 25% appearing a single time and about 0.69% taken by the ten largest. The CDR3 runs to 13 residues. The sample also formed part of further work on T cells of mothers and their children. That report notes: A few mothers and their six children, all healthy Caucasians, donated.

Sequencing was carried out using blood. The rearrangement links TRBV12-3 or TRBV12-4 to TRBJ2-5; D remains unclear. The last part of the DNA fits TRBJ2-1 better; the J call may be wrong. The receptor was isolated from a girl aged 2-9 years in good health. The CDR3 here is CASSYSPNNEQFF. The CDR3 coding sequence is TGTGCCAGCAGTTATTCTCCGAACAATGAGCAGTTCTTC.